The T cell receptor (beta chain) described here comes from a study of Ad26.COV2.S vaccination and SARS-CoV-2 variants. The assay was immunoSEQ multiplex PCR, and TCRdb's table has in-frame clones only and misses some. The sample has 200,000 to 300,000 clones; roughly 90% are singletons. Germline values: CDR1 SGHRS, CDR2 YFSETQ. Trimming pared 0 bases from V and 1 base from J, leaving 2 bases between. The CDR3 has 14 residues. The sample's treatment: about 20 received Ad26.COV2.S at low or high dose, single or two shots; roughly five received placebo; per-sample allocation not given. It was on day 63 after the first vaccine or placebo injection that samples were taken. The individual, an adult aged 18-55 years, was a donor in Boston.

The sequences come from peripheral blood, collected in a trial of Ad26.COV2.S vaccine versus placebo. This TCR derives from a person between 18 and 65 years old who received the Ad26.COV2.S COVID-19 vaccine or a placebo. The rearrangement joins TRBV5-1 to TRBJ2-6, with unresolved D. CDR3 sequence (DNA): TGCGCCAGCAGCTTGGAGTCTGGGGCCAACGTCCTGACTTTC. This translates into CASSLESGANVLTF.